Following are 22 T cell receptor beta chains from one sample sequenced in a study of CD8+ T cells in alopecia areata. Treatment indicated: oral pan-JAK inhibitor, 5-10 mg twice daily. RNA was isolated and reverse transcribed to cDNA, the sequencing template. The repertoire was sequenced with immunoSEQ multiplex PCR; TCRdb's copy has only in-frame clones and lacks some. The sample includes tens of thousands of clones, approximately 28% of them seen just once. Sequences were derived from CD8+ T cells sorted from blood, sampled at week 4, from a patient treated with tofacitinib. The receptors come from a human donor with alopecia areata.

The chain is built from TRBV9 and TRBJ2-2; the D gene could be TRBD1 or TRBD2 (5 bases each). The V end lost 3 bases, the J end lost 0 bases, and 12 bases lay between the germline ends. Germline V lookup: CDR1 SGDLS, CDR2 YYNGEE. The CDR3 is made up of 16 amino acids. The CDR3: CASSAPGRTNTGELFF. Written as DNA, the CDR3 is TGTGCCAGCAGCGCCCCGGGACGTACGAACACCGGGGAGCTGTTTTTT.

V and J are TRBV29-1 and TRBJ1-4; D is perhaps TRBD1 (5 bases). The V end lost 6 bases, the J end lost 6 bases, and 14 bases lay between the germline ends. Germline loops: CDR1 SQVTM, CDR2 ANQGSEA. The CDR3 is 13 residues long. The CDR3 protein is CSVESGDHEKLFF. CDR3 nucleotide sequence: TGCAGCGTGGAGTCGGGGGATCATGAAAAACTGTTTTTT.

This clone was seen a few times. V usage is TRBV29-1 and J usage is TRBJ2-7, with 7 positions matching TRBD2. This CDR3 region has 14 residues. V was pared by 4 bases and J by 1 base, with 7 bases of the junction left unmatched. Germline CDR1 and CDR2: SQVTM and ANQGSEA. CDR3 nucleotide sequence: TGCAGCGTTGTTCTAGCGGCGACTTCCTACGAGCAGTACTTC. Its translation: CSVVLAATSYEQYF.

The CDR3, as DNA: TGTGCCTGGAGTAACGACGGTTACAATGAGCAGTTCTTC. This gives the protein CAWSNDGYNEQFF. The chain carries TRBV30 and TRBJ2-1; D not certain. The CDR3 extends over 13 amino acids. From germline, CDR1 is GTSNPN and CDR2 SVGIG (reference sequence). V lost 2 bases and J 4 bases, leaving 9 bases between the germline ends.

This clone was seen repeatedly, ten times or more. V gene TRBV6-4 combines with J gene TRBJ2-2; D is perhaps TRBD1 or TRBD2 (5 bases each). CDR1 and CDR2 from the germline V gene are MRHNA and SNTAGT. V lost 3 bases to trimming and J lost 4 bases, with 12 bases between them. The CDR3 is made up of 15 amino acids. The CDR3 nucleotides read TGTGCCAGCAGTGATGGGGGTAACTTCACCGGGGAGCTGTTTTTT. This gives the protein CASSDGGNFTGELFF.

This clone appeared a few times. This rearrangement joins TRBV13 to TRBJ2-4; D possibly corresponds to TRBD1 (5 bases). The CDR3 spans 14 residues. CDR1 is PRHDT, CDR2 FYEKMQ, per germline (reference sequence). The V end was cut by 8 bases, the J end by 0 bases, with 11 bases between. CDR3: CASSKGIAKNIQYF. The CDR3 region has the DNA TGTGCCAGCTCTAAGGGGATAGCCAAAAACATTCAGTACTTC. Based on the CDR3 plus reference TRBV13 and TRBJ2-4, the full variable domain is AAGVIQSPRHLIKEKRETATLKCYPIPRHDTVYWYQQGPGQDPQFLISFYEKMQSDKGSIPDRFSAQQFSDYHSELNMSSLELGDSALYFCASSKGIAKNIQYFGAGTRLSVL.

The table lists this clone with a few counts. The J gene is TRBJ1-5, the V gene TRBV25-1; no definite D call. Germline V gene data show CDR1 as MGHDK and CDR2 as SYGVNS. The CDR3 runs to 11 residues. Trimming took 2 bases from V and 9 from J, leaving 5 bases between them. CDR3 bases: TGTGCCAGCAGTGAACCACGGCCCCAGCATTTT. It encodes CASSEPRPQHF.

The rearrangement links TRBV9 to TRBJ2-1, with TRBD2 matching 7 bases. The CDR3 has 17 amino acids. The trim removed 0 bases at V and 7 bases at J, leaving 13 bases unmatched. The germline V gene encodes CDR1 SGDLS and CDR2 YYNGEE. The CDR3 DNA reads TGTGCCAGCAGCGTAGAGGCTGGAGCGGGACGGGGTAATGAGCAGTTCTTC. Residues: CASSVEAGAGRGNEQFF.

This clone has only a few counts. This chain uses TRBV15 with TRBJ2-1; D is unclear. The CDR3 has 11 amino acids. Trimming left V 6 bases short and J 6 bases short, with 6 bases between. The germline gives CDR1 LNHNV, CDR2 YYDKDF (reference sequence). In nucleotides, the CDR3 is TGTGCCACCAGGGACGGCAATGAGCAGTTCTTC. Amino acids: CATRDGNEQFF.

This clone was recorded many times. The chain uses TRBV4-1 and TRBJ2-7; D remains unclear. V was pared by 4 bases and J by 6 bases, with 10 bases between. This CDR3 is 12 amino acids long. CDR1 is MGHRA and CDR2 is YSYEKL in the germline V gene. The CDR3 DNA sequence: TGCGCCAGCAGCCCCACGGGTCTCGAGCAGTACTTC. It codes for CASSPTGLEQYF.

This clone was seen more than once but under ten times. The chain carries TRBV5-1 and TRBJ1-2, with D tentatively TRBD1 (5 bases). V lost 3 bases to trimming and J lost 2 bases, with 14 bases between them. The germline V gene has CDR1 SGHRS and CDR2 YFSETQ. The CDR3 is made up of 15 amino acids. Here the CDR3 reads CASSSPGTANYGYTF. CDR3 DNA: TGCGCCAGCAGCTCGCCAGGGACGGCAAACTATGGCTACACCTTC.

The chain links TRBV15 to TRBJ2-3, with 8 bases matching TRBD2. CDR1 LNHNV and CDR2 YYDKDF come from the germline V gene (reference sequence). V lost 8 bases to trimming and J lost 1 base; unmatched junction nucleotides: 5. The CDR3 length is 14 residues. CDR3 sequence (DNA): TGTGCCACCTCTACTAGCGGCGGCACAGATACGCAGTATTTT. It specifies CATSTSGGTDTQYF. Combining the CDR3 with reference TRBV15 and TRBJ2-3 gives the whole variable domain DAMVIQNPRYQVTQFGKPVTLSCSQTLNHNVMYWYQQKSSQAPKLLFHYYDKDFNNEADTPDNFQSRRPNTSFCFLDIRSPGLGDTAMYLCATSTSGGTDTQYFGPGTRLTVL.

The gene calls are TRBV7-9 and TRBJ2-7; unclear D gene. V was pared by 3 bases and J by 3 bases, with 9 bases between. CDR3 length: 13 residues. Germline-derived CDR1 and CDR2 are SEHNR and FQNEAQ (reference sequence). CDR3 in DNA: TGTGCCAGCAGCTTCGGCCCCAGCTACGAGCAGTACTTC. This encodes CASSFGPSYEQYF.

The J gene is TRBJ2-7, the V gene TRBV27; the D call may be TRBD1 or TRBD2 (6 bases each). Germline-derived CDR1 and CDR2 are MNHEY and SMNVEV (reference sequence). The CDR3 consists of 15 residues. V lost 3 bases, J lost 4 bases, and 16 bases lay in between. CDR3 nucleotides: TGTGCCAGCAGTTTCCAACCTCTAGGGGGGTACGAGCAGTACTTC. Its translation: CASSFQPLGGYEQYF.

This clone was observed a few times. This same CDR3 is encoded by further DNA sequences in the sample. This chain links TRBV29-1 with TRBJ2-7; D not certain. CDR1 is SQVTM, CDR2 ANQGSEA, per germline. Trimming shortened V by 3 bases and J by 0 bases, and 9 bases separated the two germline ends. This CDR3 region has 13 residues. The CDR3 DNA is TGCAGCGTTGAGGGTAAGAGCTCCTACGAGCAGTACTTC. Translating it yields CSVEGKSSYEQYF.

This clone was observed a handful of times. This rearrangement joins TRBV29-1 to TRBJ1-1; the D is unclear. Germline V gives CDR1 SQVTM, CDR2 ANQGSEA. Deletions cut 3 bases from V and 4 bases from J, with 15 bases between. The CDR3 extends over 14 amino acids. DNA of the CDR3: TGCAGCGTTGATTTGGCCTACATAGCCACTGAAGCTTTCTTT. Residues: CSVDLAYIATEAFF.

V and J are TRBV9 and TRBJ2-2, with D possibly being TRBD2 (5 bases). V was clipped by 6 bases and J by 5 bases, with 11 bases between them. Per germline, CDR1 SGDLS and CDR2 YYNGEE. This CDR3 region has 13 residues. CDR3 DNA sequence: TGTGCCAGCAAAGCAGGAGGAACCGGGGAGCTGTTTTTT. This encodes CASKAGGTGELFF.

This clone was counted between two and nine times. The rearrangement links TRBV29-1 to TRBJ2-7; D gene uncertain. Germline values: CDR1 SQVTM, CDR2 ANQGSEA. The ends were cut back, 3 bases at V and 0 bases at J, with 6 bases in the middle. This CDR3 is 12 amino acids long. The DNA for the CDR3 is TGCAGCGTTGAGACGGCCTCCTACGAGCAGTACTTC. This encodes CSVETASYEQYF.

By sample share, this clone is medium-sized (0.01 to 0.1%). Other DNA sequences in this specimen translate into the identical CDR3. The chain couples TRBV4-1 to TRBJ1-3, with D unclear. This CDR3 region has 15 residues. Germline CDR1 MGHRA, CDR2 YSYEKL. Trimming took 0 bases from V and 3 from J, leaving 9 bases between them. CDR3 region: CASSQEGGGGNTIYF. The CDR3 DNA sequence: TGCGCCAGCAGCCAAGAAGGAGGAGGTGGAAACACCATATATTTT.

The V gene is TRBV5-1, the J gene TRBJ1-1; a possible D gene is TRBD1 (5 bases). The CDR3 runs 16 residues. Germline assignment: CDR1 SGHRS and CDR2 YFSETQ. V lost 1 base to trimming and J lost 4 bases, with 17 bases between them. In DNA form, the CDR3 reads TGCGCCAGCAGCTTGTATAGAAACAGGCCTAGCACTGAAGCTTTCTTT. Its protein is CASSLYRNRPSTEAFF.

This clone was seen a few times. The chain is built from TRBV29-1 and TRBJ1-1, with D tentatively TRBD1 (6 bases). Between the trimmed V and J ends, which lost 7 bases and 5 bases, there was a span of 23 bases. Germline V gene data show CDR1 as SQVTM and CDR2 as ANQGSEA. The CDR3 consists of 15 residues. This CDR3 reads CSATGKGPMGTEAFF. The CDR3 nucleotides are TGCAGCGCTACAGGGAAGGGACCGATGGGTACTGAAGCTTTCTTT.

The CDR3 DNA follows: TGTGCCAGCAGCTTGGCGGCCAATTCCTACGAGCAGTACTTC. It translates to CASSLAANSYEQYF. The chain uses TRBV5-6 and TRBJ2-7; D unresolved. The length of the CDR3 is 14 residues. V was trimmed by 0 bases and J by 1 base, leaving 8 bases between them. Germline loops: CDR1 SGHDT, CDR2 YYEEEE.